This is a list of T cell receptor beta chains from one sample in a study of cytomegalovirus exposure and HLA in healthy donors. Sequenced by immunoSEQ multiplex PCR; TCRdb stores in-frame clones only, minus some. The sample holds about 150,000 clones, approximately 74% seen once. Specimen: PBMCs. The receptor source for this set is a young man in good health and CMV-seronegative. Each CDR3 is given with its conserved first and last residue. The D gene is left open where the match is weak. Clone size is not always given. Where it is, it says once, few, many or a class for expanded clones.

d_gene: TRBD1
len: 15
abundance: -
v_gene: TRBV28
j_gene: TRBJ1-2
CDR3nt: TGTGCCAGCAGTTCCCCATTCCGGGACAGCTATGGCTACACCTTC
CDR3aa: CASSSPFRDSYGYTF

d_gene: -
len: 15
abundance: once
v_gene: TRBV28
j_gene: TRBJ2-3
CDR3nt: TGTGCCAGCAGTTTAGTGGGGGGGCCCACAGATACGCAGTATTTT
CDR3aa: CASSLVGGPTDTQYF

d_gene: TRBD1
len: 12
abundance: -
v_gene: TRBV7-9
j_gene: TRBJ2-7
CDR3nt: TGTGCCAGCAGTCAGGGGGCGGCCGAGCAGTACTTC
CDR3aa: CASSQGAAEQYF

d_gene: TRBD1
len: 15
abundance: -
v_gene: TRBV5-1
j_gene: TRBJ1-6
CDR3nt: TGCGCCAGCAGCTCCCCGGGACAGGGAGGATCACCCCTCCACTTT
CDR3aa: CASSSPGQGGSPLHF

d_gene: TRBD1
len: 16
abundance: -
v_gene: TRBV5-6
j_gene: TRBJ1-5
CDR3nt: TGTGCCAGCAGCTTGGGGGACAGGGTGATTTTTCAGCCCCAGCATTTT
CDR3aa: CASSLGDRVIFQPQHF

d_gene: TRBD1
len: 13
abundance: -
v_gene: TRBV27
j_gene: TRBJ1-2
CDR3nt: TGTGCCAGCAGTCCCTGGACAGGGGGCGGCTACACCTTC
CDR3aa: CASSPWTGGGYTF

d_gene: -
len: 19
abundance: -
v_gene: TRBV7-9
j_gene: TRBJ2-6
CDR3nt: TGTGCCAGCAGCTTTGTGGGGGGACAGCTTGTCTCTGGGGCCAACGTCCTGACTTTC
CDR3aa: CASSFVGGQLVSGANVLTF

d_gene: TRBD1
len: 15
abundance: few
v_gene: TRBV5-1
j_gene: TRBJ1-1
CDR3nt: TGCGCCAGCAGGGACGACAGGGTGGTAGGGACTGAAGCTTTCTTT
CDR3aa: CASRDDRVVGTEAFF

d_gene: TRBD1
len: 13
abundance: few
v_gene: TRBV2
j_gene: TRBJ1-5
CDR3nt: TGTGCCACAAGGGACAGTTTAAATCAGCCCCAGCATTTT
CDR3aa: CATRDSLNQPQHF

d_gene: -
len: 14
abundance: -
v_gene: TRBV5-8
j_gene: TRBJ1-1
CDR3nt: TGTGCCAGCTCCCCATGGCGGGGCAGCACTGAAGCTTTCTTT
CDR3aa: CASSPWRGSTEAFF

d_gene: TRBD1
len: 13
abundance: -
v_gene: TRBV10-2
j_gene: TRBJ2-2
CDR3nt: TGCGCCAGCAGGACAGGGGAGACCGGGGAGCTGTTTTTT
CDR3aa: CASRTGETGELFF

d_gene: TRBD1
len: 15
abundance: few
v_gene: TRBV2
j_gene: TRBJ1-5
CDR3nt: TGTGCCAGCAGTCAGGAGACAGGGACGGGGCAGCCCCAGCATTTT
CDR3aa: CASSQETGTGQPQHF

d_gene: TRBD1
len: 17
abundance: -
v_gene: TRBV7-2
j_gene: TRBJ2-7
CDR3nt: TGTGCCAGCAGCTTAAGGCCCTTAGACAGGGGGCGCGGGGAGCAGTACTTC
CDR3aa: CASSLRPLDRGRGEQYF

d_gene: -
len: 14
abundance: -
v_gene: TRBV5-6
j_gene: TRBJ1-2
CDR3nt: TGTGCCAGCAGCCCCAAGGGGCCCCTCTATGACTACACCTTC
CDR3aa: CASSPKGPLYDYTF

d_gene: -
len: 14
abundance: -
v_gene: TRBV6-5
j_gene: TRBJ1-5
CDR3nt: TGTGCCAGCAGTTTCAGGGCGGGCAATCAGCCCCAGCATTTT
CDR3aa: CASSFRAGNQPQHF

d_gene: TRBD2
len: 16
abundance: -
v_gene: TRBV9
j_gene: TRBJ2-3
CDR3nt: TGTGCCAGCAGCGTCGAGGGGACTAGCGTTTCAGATACGCAGTATTTT
CDR3aa: CASSVEGTSVSDTQYF

d_gene: TRBD1
len: 15
abundance: -
v_gene: TRBV27
j_gene: TRBJ2-2
CDR3nt: TGTGCCAGCAGTTTATCACAGGGGGCGACCGGGGAGCTGTTTTTT
CDR3aa: CASSLSQGATGELFF

d_gene: -
len: 15
abundance: -
v_gene: TRBV5-4
j_gene: TRBJ1-2
CDR3nt: TGTGCCAGCACCTCAGATGGGGGCCCCCTCTATGGCTACACCTTC
CDR3aa: CASTSDGGPLYGYTF

d_gene: -
len: 14
abundance: -
v_gene: TRBV6-1
j_gene: TRBJ1-2
CDR3nt: TGTGCCAGCAGTCCGGACAGAGATAACTATGGCTACACCTTC
CDR3aa: CASSPDRDNYGYTF

d_gene: -
len: 14
abundance: -
v_gene: TRBV15
j_gene: TRBJ1-4
CDR3nt: TGTGCCACCAGCAGAGATTGGTCAGAAGAAAAACTGTTTTTT
CDR3aa: CATSRDWSEEKLFF

d_gene: TRBD1
len: 16
abundance: -
v_gene: TRBV27
j_gene: TRBJ1-2
CDR3nt: TGTGCCAGCAGTCCCTCTCTGGACAGGGATCCCTATGGCTACCCCTTC
CDR3aa: CASSPSLDRDPYGYPF

d_gene: TRBD1
len: 16
abundance: -
v_gene: TRBV2
j_gene: TRBJ1-4
CDR3nt: TGTGCCAGCGCTCTGGGACTCCGGGACAGGGACGAAAAACTGTTTTTT
CDR3aa: CASALGLRDRDEKLFF

d_gene: -
len: 11
abundance: -
v_gene: TRBV4-1
j_gene: TRBJ2-1
CDR3nt: TGCGCCAGCAGCCCAGGGAATGAGCAGTTCTTC
CDR3aa: CASSPGNEQFF

d_gene: -
len: 11
abundance: -
v_gene: TRBV19
j_gene: TRBJ2-5
CDR3nt: TGTGCCAGTAGAGGAGGGGAGACCCAGTACTTC
CDR3aa: CASRGGETQYF

d_gene: TRBD1
len: 16
abundance: once
v_gene: TRBV7-9
j_gene: TRBJ2-7
CDR3nt: TGTGCCAGCAGCAGAAATCCGGGACAGGGGACCTACGAGCAGTACTTC
CDR3aa: CASSRNPGQGTYEQYF

d_gene: TRBD1
len: 16
abundance: once
v_gene: TRBV28
j_gene: TRBJ2-6
CDR3nt: TGTGCCAGCACCCCGCAGGGGGCGGGGGGGGCCAACGTCCTGACTTTC
CDR3aa: CASTPQGAGGANVLTF

d_gene: TRBD2
len: 14
abundance: few
v_gene: TRBV27
j_gene: TRBJ2-3
CDR3nt: TGTGCCAGCAGTGCGGGGGGACTCACAGATACGCAGTATTTT
CDR3aa: CASSAGGLTDTQYF

d_gene: TRBD2
len: 15
abundance: few
v_gene: TRBV7-9
j_gene: TRBJ2-3
CDR3nt: TGTGCCAGCAGACCCGGGGGGGCCAACACAGATACGCAGTATTTT
CDR3aa: CASRPGGANTDTQYF

d_gene: -
len: 12
abundance: few
v_gene: TRBV29-1
j_gene: TRBJ2-7
CDR3nt: TGCAGCGTTACAGGGCCCTCCTACGAGCAGTACTTC
CDR3aa: CSVTGPSYEQYF

d_gene: -
len: 14
abundance: -
v_gene: TRBV5-4
j_gene: TRBJ2-7
CDR3nt: TGTGCCAGCAGCTTGGACTACGGCTCCTACGAGCAGTACTTC
CDR3aa: CASSLDYGSYEQYF

d_gene: TRBD1
len: 16
abundance: -
v_gene: TRBV4-1
j_gene: TRBJ1-1
CDR3nt: TGCGCCAGCAGCCAAGACTACAGGGGGCGCGACACTGAAGCTTCCTTT
CDR3aa: CASSQDYRGRDTEASF

d_gene: TRBD1
len: 13
abundance: few
v_gene: TRBV30
j_gene: TRBJ1-2
CDR3nt: TGTGCCTGGCTAGGGGGCGCCGGCTATGGCTACACCTTC
CDR3aa: CAWLGGAGYGYTF

d_gene: -
len: 16
abundance: -
v_gene: TRBV18
j_gene: TRBJ1-6
CDR3nt: TGTGCCAGCTCACCTCTCGCACCGGTAGATAATTCACCCCTCCACTTT
CDR3aa: CASSPLAPVDNSPLHF

d_gene: TRBD1
len: 11
abundance: -
v_gene: TRBV29-1
j_gene: TRBJ1-2
CDR3nt: TGCAGCGGGGGGACAGGTGGGGGCTACACCTTC
CDR3aa: CSGGTGGGYTF

d_gene: -
len: 12
abundance: -
v_gene: TRBV6-5
j_gene: TRBJ2-5
CDR3nt: TGTGCCAGCAGCGTACCAGAGGGGACCCAGTACTTC
CDR3aa: CASSVPEGTQYF

d_gene: -
len: 15
abundance: -
v_gene: TRBV4-1
j_gene: TRBJ2-7
CDR3nt: TGCGCCAGCAGCCAGCAACAGGGTCAAGCGGTTGAGCAGTACTTC
CDR3aa: CASSQQQGQAVEQYF

d_gene: TRBD1
len: 18
abundance: -
v_gene: TRBV19
j_gene: TRBJ1-5
CDR3nt: TGTGCCAGTAGTATCTGGACAGGGGGCTTGAGTAACAATCAGCCCCAGCATTTT
CDR3aa: CASSIWTGGLSNNQPQHF

d_gene: -
len: 15
abundance: -
v_gene: TRBV7-2
j_gene: TRBJ1-6
CDR3nt: TGTGCCAGCAACCGGGACAACTCCTATAATTCACCCCTCCACTTT
CDR3aa: CASNRDNSYNSPLHF

d_gene: -
len: 14
abundance: -
v_gene: TRBV7-9
j_gene: TRBJ1-5
CDR3nt: TGTGCCAGCAGCGTACAGGTTGGATATCAGCCCCAGCATTTT
CDR3aa: CASSVQVGYQPQHF

d_gene: TRBD2
len: 16
abundance: -
v_gene: TRBV5-4
j_gene: TRBJ2-3
CDR3nt: TGTGCCAGCAGCTTCACCAGCGGGGGGGCCCCAGATACGCAGTATTTT
CDR3aa: CASSFTSGGAPDTQYF

d_gene: TRBD1
len: 15
abundance: -
v_gene: TRBV19
j_gene: TRBJ2-7
CDR3nt: TGTGCCAGTAGTATGGGGGGACAGGGGATCTACGAGCAGTACTTC
CDR3aa: CASSMGGQGIYEQYF

d_gene: -
len: 14
abundance: -
v_gene: TRBV18
j_gene: TRBJ2-7
CDR3nt: TGTGCCAGCTCACCCTCTAGCTTAGACTACGAGCAGTACTTC
CDR3aa: CASSPSSLDYEQYF

d_gene: -
len: 14
abundance: -
v_gene: TRBV28
j_gene: TRBJ2-3
CDR3nt: TGTGCCAGCAGTTTAGGGGCAGGATCAGATACGCAGTATTTT
CDR3aa: CASSLGAGSDTQYF

d_gene: -
len: 11
abundance: -
v_gene: TRBV28
j_gene: TRBJ1-3
CDR3nt: TGTGCCAGCAGTATAGGAAACACCATATATTTT
CDR3aa: CASSIGNTIYF

d_gene: TRBD2
len: 18
abundance: few
v_gene: TRBV12-5
j_gene: TRBJ2-2
CDR3nt: TGTGCTAGTGGCCAGACTAGCGGGGCCATCGCGAACACCGGGGAGCTGTTTTTT
CDR3aa: CASGQTSGAIANTGELFF

d_gene: TRBD2
len: 17
abundance: -
v_gene: TRBV7-9
j_gene: TRBJ2-5
CDR3nt: TGTGCCAGCAGCCCCGAGAGGCTAGCGGGGAACCAAGAGACCCAGTACTTC
CDR3aa: CASSPERLAGNQETQYF

d_gene: -
len: 15
abundance: -
v_gene: TRBV5-8
j_gene: TRBJ1-6
CDR3nt: TGTGCCAGCAGCTTCACGACAGCCCTAAATTCACCCCTCCACTTT
CDR3aa: CASSFTTALNSPLHF

d_gene: -
len: 21
abundance: few
v_gene: TRBV15
j_gene: TRBJ2-2
CDR3nt: TGTGCCACCAGCAGAGAGGGATGGAAAAGCGGGTCAAATGGGAACACCGGGGAGCTGTTTTTT
CDR3aa: CATSREGWKSGSNGNTGELFF

d_gene: -
len: 12
abundance: -
v_gene: TRBV19
j_gene: TRBJ1-6
CDR3nt: TGTGCCAGTAGTTACCGGGATTCACCCCTCCACTTT
CDR3aa: CASSYRDSPLHF

d_gene: TRBD1
len: 16
abundance: -
v_gene: TRBV7-8
j_gene: TRBJ1-1
CDR3nt: TGTGCCAGCAGCTTAGTGGCAGGGGGTACGAACACTGAAGCTTTCTTT
CDR3aa: CASSLVAGGTNTEAFF

d_gene: -
len: 13
abundance: -
v_gene: TRBV19
j_gene: TRBJ2-3
CDR3nt: TGTGCCAGTAGCTCCGGGAGCACAGATACGCAGTATTTT
CDR3aa: CASSSGSTDTQYF

d_gene: -
len: 14
abundance: -
v_gene: TRBV5-1
j_gene: TRBJ1-2
CDR3nt: TGCGCCAGCAGACTGACACCGTTTAACTATGGCTACACCTTC
CDR3aa: CASRLTPFNYGYTF

d_gene: TRBD1
len: 15
abundance: -
v_gene: TRBV9
j_gene: TRBJ2-3
CDR3nt: TGTGCCAGCAGCGCTGGGACAGGGGATTTCGTTACGCAGTATTTT
CDR3aa: CASSAGTGDFVTQYF

d_gene: TRBD1
len: 14
abundance: -
v_gene: TRBV5-4
j_gene: TRBJ1-2
CDR3nt: TGTGCCAGCAGCGGGGGGACAGGGTATGATGGCTACACCTTC
CDR3aa: CASSGGTGYDGYTF

d_gene: -
len: 17
abundance: -
v_gene: TRBV7-6
j_gene: TRBJ1-4
CDR3nt: TGTGCCAGCAGCGTCCATCGGAGGGAGGCTGGCGGAGGAAAAACTGTTTTT
CDR3aa: CASSVHRREAGGGKTVF

d_gene: TRBD1
len: 14
abundance: few
v_gene: TRBV11-1
j_gene: TRBJ2-7
CDR3nt: TGTGCCAGCAGCTGGGGGGGACAGGGTTCCGAGCAGTACTTC
CDR3aa: CASSWGGQGSEQYF

d_gene: -
len: 16
abundance: -
v_gene: TRBV23-1
j_gene: TRBJ2-7
CDR3nt: TGCGCCAGCAGTCTAGGGGGAATGATCCCCCGGTACGAGCAGTACTTC
CDR3aa: CASSLGGMIPRYEQYF

d_gene: TRBD1
len: 16
abundance: -
v_gene: TRBV10-3
j_gene: TRBJ1-2
CDR3nt: TGTGCCATCAGTGAGCCCGGGACAGGGAGGCAACGCGGCTACACCTTC
CDR3aa: CAISEPGTGRQRGYTF

d_gene: -
len: 16
abundance: few
v_gene: TRBV5-1
j_gene: TRBJ2-2
CDR3nt: TGCGCCAGCAGCTTGGAGGGGGGGCCTAACACCGGGGAGCTGTTTTTT
CDR3aa: CASSLEGGPNTGELFF

d_gene: -
len: 12
abundance: -
v_gene: TRBV10-3
j_gene: TRBJ2-5
CDR3nt: TGTGCCATCAGTGACAGGGGCTGGGAGCAGTACTTC
CDR3aa: CAISDRGWEQYF